These T cell receptor beta chains were read from a single sample in a study of OX40 agonist ivuxolimab in advanced cancers. Clones were read by immunoSEQ multiplex PCR, and TCRdb kept only the in-frame ones, dropping some. Counted here are around 70,000 clones, roughly 85% occurring once; the ten biggest clones make up less than 7.5%. Sequencing used CD4+ or CD8+ T cells sorted from blood, obtained in a trial of the OX40 agonist ivuxolimab. The receptors shown here come from an adult with an advanced solid tumor such as melanoma, head and neck, liver or kidney cancer. Both conserved end residues are part of each CDR3. The D gene is left open where the match is weak. The size entry is marked missing in some rows and otherwise reads once, few, many or a size class.

v_gene	abundance	j_gene	d_gene	CDR3nt	CDR3aa
TRBV7-3	once	TRBJ2-5	TRBD2	TGTGCCAGCAGCTTAGCGGGGGACCCCGAAGAGACCCAGTACTTC	CASSLAGDPEETQYF
TRBV11-2	.	TRBJ1-2	.	TGTGCCAGCAGCTTGCTCACAGGTTCAGCTAACTATGGCTACACCTTC	CASSLLTGSANYGYTF
TRBV25-1	.	TRBJ2-2	.	TGTGCCAGCAGTGATCGATCACTGAACACCGGGGAGCTGTTTTTT	CASSDRSLNTGELFF
TRBV4-1	.	TRBJ1-6	TRBD1	TGCGCCAGCAGCCTAGTACCGACAGGGGACGGGTCACCCCTCCACTTT	CASSLVPTGDGSPLHF
TRBV9	.	TRBJ1-4	TRBD1	TGTGCCAGCAGCGCGGGACAGACATCAACTAATGAAAAACTGTTTTTT	CASSAGQTSTNEKLFF
TRBV23-1	.	TRBJ1-2	TRBD1	TGCGCCAGCAGTCAACGCCCCCGGACAGGGAGTGGGTATGGCTACACCTTC	CASSQRPRTGSGYGYTF
TRBV5-1	once	TRBJ2-5	.	TGCGCCAGCAGCTTGACAACTGATACGTGGGGGACCCAGTACTTC	CASSLTTDTWGTQYF
TRBV7-9	.	TRBJ2-2	.	TGTGCCAGCAGCTTATTTGGGCAGGGACCCACCGGGGAGCTGTTTTTT	CASSLFGQGPTGELFF
TRBV5-1	.	TRBJ1-3	TRBD1	TGCGCCAGCAGCCCGACAGGGTTTACGGACACCATATATTTT	CASSPTGFTDTIYF
TRBV7-3	.	TRBJ2-2	.	TGTGCCAGCAGCTTAATGGCTACCGGGGAGCTGTTTTTT	CASSLMATGELFF
TRBV2	.	TRBJ2-3	TRBD2	TGTGCCAGCAGTGGCCTAGCGGGAGGCACAGATACGCAGTATTTT	CASSGLAGGTDTQYF
TRBV7-8	.	TRBJ2-1	.	TGTGCCAGCAGCTCAGAGGGGCTGGGAGTGGGGACCAATGAGCAGTTCTTC	CASSSEGLGVGTNEQFF
TRBV21-1	once	TRBJ2-5	.	TGTGCCAGCATTTCCGGGACTAGCGGGGGGTGCGGAGAGACCCAGTACTTC	CASISGTSGGCGETQYF
TRBV9	.	TRBJ2-5	.	TGTGCCAGCAGCGTAGAAGGGAGCAGCCAAGAGACCCAGTACTTC	CASSVEGSSQETQYF
TRBV5-1	.	TRBJ1-2	TRBD1	TGCGCCAGCAGCTTCAACGGACAGGGATGGGGCTACACCTTC	CASSFNGQGWGYTF
TRBV9	.	TRBJ2-5	TRBD1	TGTGCCAGCAGCGCACGGACAGGGGGCTGGGAAGAGACCCAGTACTTC	CASSARTGGWEETQYF
TRBV19	.	TRBJ2-7	TRBD1	TGTGCCAGTAGTTTTGGACAGGGTTCCCTCGAGCAGTACTTC	CASSFGQGSLEQYF
TRBV2	.	TRBJ1-1	TRBD1	TGTGCCAGCACGTACAGACAGGGGGTTAAGACTGAAGCTTTCTTT	CASTYRQGVKTEAFF
TRBV18	.	TRBJ1-1	.	TGTGCCAGCTCCCCGTGGGGAGGATCGAACACTGAAGCTTTCTTT	CASSPWGGSNTEAFF
TRBV5-1	.	TRBJ1-1	TRBD1	TGCGCCAGCAGTGCACAGGGGGGGAACACTGAAGCTTTCTTT	CASSAQGGNTEAFF
TRBV5-1	.	TRBJ2-1	.	TGCGCCAGCAGCTTGGGAACCTACAATGAGCAGTTCTTC	CASSLGTYNEQFF
TRBV27	.	TRBJ1-2	.	TGTGCCAGCAGTTTCGGGACCTACTATGGCTACACCTTC	CASSFGTYYGYTF
TRBV4-3	.	TRBJ2-7	TRBD2	TGCGCCAGCAGCCAGGGACTAGCGGGTAGTGTGCAGTACTTC	CASSQGLAGSVQYF
TRBV7-2	once	TRBJ2-5	.	TGTGCCAGCAGCTTGAGGCCAGGGGAAGAGACCCAGTACTTC	CASSLRPGEETQYF
TRBV12-1	.	TRBJ2-3	.	TGTGCCAGCAGCTTTGTCAGATGCCGGCACAGGGGCCGGACAGATACGCAGTATTTT	CASSFVRCRHRGRTDTQYF
TRBV4-1	.	TRBJ1-1	.	TGCGCCAGCAGCCAAGAGGTGAAGGGTTGGGGATTCGGCACTGAAGCTTTCTTT	CASSQEVKGWGFGTEAFF
TRBV19	.	TRBJ1-4	TRBD1	TGTGCCAGTAGTCTGGGACAGGGCGAAAAACTGTTTTTT	CASSLGQGEKLFF
TRBV7-2	.	TRBJ2-7	TRBD2	TGTGCCAGCATGCTAGCGGAGAGCTCCTACGAGCAGTACTTC	CASMLAESSYEQYF
TRBV6-5	.	TRBJ1-1	.	TGTGCCAGCAGACGGAACACTGAAGCTTTCTTT	CASRRNTEAFF
TRBV28	.	TRBJ2-1	TRBD2	TGTGCCAGCAGTCCCGAACTAGCGGGAGTTAATATTGAGTTCTTC	CASSPELAGVNIEFF
TRBV19	.	TRBJ2-7	TRBD1	TGTGCCAGTAGTGACAGGGAAGGCGAGCAGTACTTC	CASSDREGEQYF
TRBV5-1	.	TRBJ1-1	.	TGCGCCAGCAGCTTGGCCGGGGGAAGAGTGGCTTTCTTT	CASSLAGGRVAFF
TRBV7-6	.	TRBJ2-6	.	TGTGCCAGCAGCCCCGGGCCGAGGGGGGCCAACGTCCTGACTTTC	CASSPGPRGANVLTF
TRBV25-1	.	TRBJ1-3	TRBD1	TGTGCCAGCAATCTGACAGGGCCTTCTGGAAACACCATATATTTT	CASNLTGPSGNTIYF
TRBV27	.	TRBJ2-7	TRBD2	TGTGCCAGCAGTTTCTGGGGCCTAGCGGGAGGGAGTGAGCAGTACTTC	CASSFWGLAGGSEQYF
TRBV30	.	TRBJ2-1	TRBD2	TGTGCCTGGAATAGCGGGGGCGACAATGAGCAGTTCTTC	CAWNSGGDNEQFF
TRBV7-9	.	TRBJ1-1	.	TGTGCCAGCAGCTTGTGGGGGGAGAGTGAAGCTTTCTTT	CASSLWGESEAFF
TRBV5-5	.	TRBJ2-5	.	TGTGCCAGCAGAATCCGGGGCGCCTCGGCAGAGACCCAGTACTTC	CASRIRGASAETQYF
TRBV18	.	TRBJ1-1	TRBD1	TGTGCCACCGACAGGGACCGCATGAACACTGAAGCTTTCTTT	CATDRDRMNTEAFF
TRBV5-1	.	TRBJ2-1	TRBD2	TGCGCCAGCAGCTTGGCCAGTAGCGGGGGAGTAGGCGAGCAGTTCTTC	CASSLASSGGVGEQFF
TRBV7-9	.	TRBJ2-4	TRBD2	TGTGCCAGCAGCTCGACTAGCGGGGGGCTTCTAGCCAAAAACATTCAGTACTTC	CASSSTSGGLLAKNIQYF
TRBV5-1	.	TRBJ2-3	TRBD2	TGCGCCAGCAGCTTGGGTAGCGGGAGCAGCGGGTCGCAGTATTTT	CASSLGSGSSGSQYF
TRBV5-1	.	TRBJ2-5	TRBD2	TGCGCCAGCAGCTTGACTAGCGGGACCGAAGAGACCCAGTACTTC	CASSLTSGTEETQYF
TRBV18	.	TRBJ2-3	TRBD2	TGTGCCAGCTCCTTCACTAGCGAGAGCACAGATACGCAGTATTTT	CASSFTSESTDTQYF
TRBV5-1	.	TRBJ2-7	.	TGCGCCAGCAGCCCGGGGCTAGCTGCGCACGAGCAGTACTTC	CASSPGLAAHEQYF
TRBV5-4	.	TRBJ2-3	TRBD1	TGTGCCAGCAGCCCGGGACAGGGGACCGCAGATACGCAGTATTTT	CASSPGQGTADTQYF
TRBV29-1	.	TRBJ2-7	TRBD1	TGCAGCGTTGGACAGGGGATGGGCGAGCAGTACTTC	CSVGQGMGEQYF
TRBV5-4	.	TRBJ1-2	.	TGTGCCAGCAGTTATCAGGGATCCTATGGCTACACCTTC	CASSYQGSYGYTF
TRBV9	once	TRBJ2-1	.	TGTGCCAGCAGCGTAGACGGGATTACGAACAATGAGCAGTTCTTC	CASSVDGITNNEQFF
TRBV5-1	.	TRBJ1-1	.	TGCGCCAGCAGAGAGGGGGAGGGTCGACGTGGAAGGAACAGGAGGGACACTGAAGCTTTCTTT	CASREGEGRRGRNRRDTEAFF
TRBV4-3	.	TRBJ1-3	.	TGCGCCAGCAGCCGCGTAAACCTCCAGAGCTCTGGAAACACCATATATTTT	CASSRVNLQSSGNTIYF
TRBV7-8	once	TRBJ2-2	.	TGTGCCAGCAGCTTAGCGAGATGGCGGGGGCCGAACACCGGGGAGCTGTTTTTT	CASSLARWRGPNTGELFF
TRBV19	.	TRBJ2-2	.	TGTGCCAGTAGTATTTCGAGGAACACCGGGGAGCTGTTTTTT	CASSISRNTGELFF